This T cell receptor (beta chain) was captured in a study of CD8 T cells in ankylosing spondylitis. This clonotype has a count of ten or more. Antigen specificity is unknown. Whole-study results and caveats: According to the report, clones linked to the disease were significantly enriched in matched synovial fluid samples taken from ankylosing spondylitis patients. Within ankylosing spondylitis blood, a TCR beta motif made up of fewer than ten highly homologous variants appeared to be characteristic. Disease-linked clones were CD8+ and relatively rare in peripheral blood.

Quantitative 5'-RACE with molecular barcodes generated TCR beta libraries. TCRdb reprocessed the 5' RACE reads via MiXCR and lists one record per CDR3 protein. The data show approximately 220,000 distinct CDR3 sequences, roughly 24% seen once. The CDR3 length is 17 residues. Losses at the gene ends were 5 bases for V and 2 bases for J; bases not matched to a gene: 10. The V gene's germline CDR1 is DFQATT and CDR2 SNEGSKA (reference sequence). This sequence was found in a male donor with ankylosing spondylitis or in good health (not recorded which). The chain has TRBV20-1 and TRBJ2-3; TRBD2 aligns across 13 bases. Sequencing was carried out using blood, either unsorted or a sorted T cell fraction (not recorded which). The CDR3 DNA is TGCAGTGCTGAAGGGACTAGCGGGACGCCGACCACAGATACGCAGTATTTT. Protein product: CSAEGTSGTPTTDTQYF.